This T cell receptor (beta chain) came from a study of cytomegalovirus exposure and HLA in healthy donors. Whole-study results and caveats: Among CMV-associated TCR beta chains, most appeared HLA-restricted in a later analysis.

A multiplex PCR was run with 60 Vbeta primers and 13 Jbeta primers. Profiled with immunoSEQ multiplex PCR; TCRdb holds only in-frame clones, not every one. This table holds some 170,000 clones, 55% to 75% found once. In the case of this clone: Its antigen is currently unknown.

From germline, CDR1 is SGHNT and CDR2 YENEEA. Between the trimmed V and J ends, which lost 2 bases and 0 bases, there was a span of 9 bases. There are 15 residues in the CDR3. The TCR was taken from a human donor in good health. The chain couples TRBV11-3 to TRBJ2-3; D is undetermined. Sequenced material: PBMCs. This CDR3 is CASSLSGISTDTQYF. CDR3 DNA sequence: TGTGCCAGCAGCTTATCTGGCATAAGCACAGATACGCAGTATTTT.